Shown below are 14 T cell receptor beta chains from a single sample sequenced in a study of T cell changes during pregnancy in multiple sclerosis. The data were produced by immunoSEQ multiplex PCR, yet TCRdb's version contains in-frame clones alone and is incomplete. This table holds about 57,000 clones, 85% to 95% found once. The sequenced sample was CD4+ T cells from peripheral blood mononuclear cells, obtained in the third trimester of pregnancy. These receptor sequences come from a female donor with multiple sclerosis, enrolled in a pregnancy study.

The rearrangement joins TRBV10-3 to TRBJ1-1, with 7 bases aligning to TRBD1. The CDR3 spans 12 residues. Germline CDR1 and CDR2: ENHRY and SYGVKD. J was trimmed by 6 bases and V by 11 bases; bases with no gene match: 9. The CDR3 sequence is CAASGGEAEAFF. The CDR3 DNA is TGTGCCGCCTCAGGGGGTGAGGCTGAAGCTTTCTTT.

The V call is TRBV25-1, the J call TRBJ1-1, with TRBD1 as a possible D gene (6 bases). The CDR3 covers 15 residues. Per germline, CDR1 MGHDK and CDR2 SYGVNS. Trimming took 3 bases from V and 5 from J, leaving 16 bases between them. The CDR3 loop reads CASSETGGAWTEAFF. CDR3 bases: TGTGCCAGCAGTGAGACAGGTGGAGCCTGGACTGAAGCTTTCTTT.

The V and J genes are TRBV7-8 and TRBJ1-2; 10 bases are a match to TRBD1. With V trimmed by 2 bases and J by 5 bases, 8 bases remained unmatched. The germline gives CDR1 SGHVS, CDR2 FQNEAQ. The CDR3 extends over 16 amino acids. This CDR3 reads CASSLTQWTGGYGYTF. CDR3 coding DNA: TGTGCCAGCAGCTTAACCCAATGGACAGGGGGATATGGCTACACCTTC.

The chain employs TRBV7-2 and TRBJ2-3; 12 bases are shared with TRBD2. This CDR3 is built from 16 residues. V was clipped by 4 bases and J by 5 bases; unmatched bases: 7. Germline V gene data show CDR1 as SGHTA and CDR2 as FQGNSA. Here the CDR3 DNA reads TGTGCCAGCAGCTCTAGCGGGGGGGCCCAACGAGATACGCAGTATTTT. This translates into CASSSSGGAQRDTQYF.

The chain recombines TRBV19 with TRBJ2-2, with 7 bases fitting TRBD1. The CDR3 is made up of 17 amino acids. V trimming: 4 bases; J trimming: 0 bases; junction bases outside the gene matches: 8. The germline CDR1 and CDR2 sequences are LNHDA and SQIVND (reference sequence). Here the CDR3 reads CASSTRQGPTNTGELFF. The CDR3 bases are TGTGCCAGTAGTACCCGACAGGGACCCACGAACACCGGGGAGCTGTTTTTT.

This rearrangement joins TRBV2 to TRBJ1-2; TRBD1 agrees at 8 bases. CDR1 and CDR2 from the germline V gene are SNHLY and FYNNEI. The CDR3 loop spans 20 amino acids. V shed 5 bases and J 4 bases; nucleotides not matched to a gene: 24. The CDR3 DNA follows: TGTGCCAGCAGTACCCCCGGCACCGGGACAGGCGAACATCCTCCCTATGGCTACACCTTC. It specifies CASSTPGTGTGEHPPYGYTF.

The V and J genes are TRBV19 and TRBJ1-1, with 7 positions matching TRBD1. The CDR3 is made up of 14 amino acids. The V and J ends lost 1 base and 6 bases, in that order; junction bases with no gene match: 5. Germline CDR1 reads LNHDA; CDR2 reads SQIVND (reference sequence). The DNA for the CDR3 is TGTGCCAGTAGTATAGGAAGGGGGCCGGCTGAAGCTTTCTTT. The encoded protein is CASSIGRGPAEAFF.

This clone appeared a single time. V usage is TRBV7-9 and J usage is TRBJ1-2, with 7 bases lining up with TRBD1. Trimming cost V 3 bases and J 6 bases; bases outside gene matches: 4. The CDR3 is made up of 13 amino acids. Germline lookup yields CDR1 SEHNR and CDR2 FQNEAQ (reference sequence). DNA of the CDR3: TGTGCCAGCAGCTTTAGACAGGGAGATGGCTACACCTTC. Its protein is CASSFRQGDGYTF.

The chain employs TRBV10-3 and TRBJ1-2, with TRBD1 identical over 7 bases. Germline CDR1 is ENHRY and CDR2 is SYGVKD. The CDR3 runs to 14 residues. Trimming removed 11 bases from V and 7 bases from J; junction bases left unmatched: 16. The CDR3 DNA is TGTGCCTCTCAGGGGTCTGGACAGGCTTCTGGCTACACCTTC. Amino acid sequence: CASQGSGQASGYTF.

The rearrangement uses TRBV5-1 and TRBJ1-1; 7 bases match TRBD1. CDR3 length: 14 residues. Germline V lookup: CDR1 SGHRS, CDR2 YFSETQ. After removal of 0 bases from V and 5 bases from J, the junction contained 4 bases not matched to a gene. Here the CDR3 DNA reads TGCGCCAGCAGCTTGGCAGGGGGAGTAACTGAAGCTTTCTTT. Encoded protein: CASSLAGGVTEAFF.

This clone showed up just once. The J gene is TRBJ2-1, the V gene TRBV4-3, with D maybe TRBD2 (5 bases). V was shortened by 4 bases and J by 3 bases, with 10 bases between the two germline ends. This CDR3 region has 14 residues. CDR1 and CDR2 (germline): LGHNA, YSLEER. The CDR3 DNA reads as TGCGCCAGCAGCCGCCAACTAGACTACAATGAGCAGTTCTTC. This encodes CASSRQLDYNEQFF.

The CDR3, as DNA: TGTGCCAGCAGCCGGACGGGGGATCAGCCCCAGCATTTT. Translating gives CASSRTGDQPQHF. This chain joins TRBV14 and TRBJ1-5; the D gene is possibly TRBD1 (5 bases). Germline assignment: CDR1 SGHDN and CDR2 FVKESK. V shed 4 bases and J shed 5 bases, with 9 bases lying between them. There are 13 residues in the CDR3.

V is TRBV7-8 and J is TRBJ2-3; 11 nucleotides match TRBD2. Germline-derived CDR1 and CDR2 are SGHVS and FQNEAQ. The CDR3 runs to 17 residues. Trimming removed 1 base from V and 2 bases from J; junction bases left unmatched: 5. The CDR3 DNA reads as TGTGCCAGCAGCTTAGGGACTAGCGGGTACTCCACAGATACGCAGTATTTT. Translation gives CASSLGTSGYSTDTQYF.

The rearrangement links TRBV4-2 to TRBJ2-2; 7 nucleotides agree with TRBD2. CDR3 length equals 15 residues. Germline assignment: CDR1 LGHNA and CDR2 YNFKEQ. The ends lost 1 base at V and 6 bases at J; junction bases unmatched: 5. The CDR3, as DNA: TGTGCCAGCAGCCAAGGAGGGAGGGGAGCCGGGGAGCTGTTTTTT. Its protein is CASSQGGRGAGELFF.